The 2 T cell receptor beta chains below were found in one sample sequenced in a study of blood T cell repertoires in COVID-19. Clones were read by immunoSEQ multiplex PCR, and TCRdb kept only the in-frame ones, dropping some. Of approximately 260,000 clones in the sample, 89% were seen once. The sample comprised peripheral blood. The receptors shown here come from a woman between 40 and 55 years old who had recovered from COVID-19.

The chain uses TRBV21-1 and TRBJ2-7; TRBD2, the table's D call, was not compared with the DNA. TRBV21-1 is a recognized pseudogene. CDR3 length: 19 amino acids. CDR3 in amino acids: CASSESIGFSGETTYEQYV. CDR3 in DNA: TGTGCCAGCAGCGAAAGTATCGGTTTCTCGGGGGAAACTACCTACGAGCAGTACGTC.

This clone was seen just once. The chain links TRBV19 to TRBJ2-5; 7 bases map to TRBD2. Trimming at V came to 4 bases and at J to 4 bases, leaving 9 bases not matched to a gene. The CDR3 length is 15 residues. Germline CDR1 is LNHDA and CDR2 is SQIVND (reference sequence). The CDR3 loop reads CASSSAWEGGETQYF. DNA of the CDR3: TGTGCCAGTAGTAGTGCGTGGGAGGGAGGAGAGACCCAGTACTTC.